This T cell receptor (beta chain) derives from a study of blood T cell repertoires in COVID-19. Study context: Sources were T cells, B-cell-depleted T cells, or PBMCs; the material itself was cDNA or gDNA.

In the original workflow: It was from reference gene primer amplification that nucleated cell counts were estimated. Data came from immunoSEQ multiplex PCR; TCRdb stores just in-frame clones and leaves some out. V, J and clone size were drawn from that table, and D and trimming were deduced from the DNA. The repertoire consists of 60,000 to 75,000 clones, with around 86% occurring once and the leading ten covering over 9.5%. The V gene lost 2 bases and the J gene lost 1 base, with 5 bases spanning the gap. The CDR3 contains 13 residues. Sequenced sample: peripheral blood. The chain carries TRBV12-3 or TRBV12-4 and TRBJ1-1, with D hard to call. This clonotype was sampled from a human donor in a cohort sampled during active COVID-19. CDR3 loop: CASSLSGNTEAFF. CDR3 DNA sequence: TGTGCCAGCAGTTTATCAGGGAACACTGAAGCTTTCTTT.